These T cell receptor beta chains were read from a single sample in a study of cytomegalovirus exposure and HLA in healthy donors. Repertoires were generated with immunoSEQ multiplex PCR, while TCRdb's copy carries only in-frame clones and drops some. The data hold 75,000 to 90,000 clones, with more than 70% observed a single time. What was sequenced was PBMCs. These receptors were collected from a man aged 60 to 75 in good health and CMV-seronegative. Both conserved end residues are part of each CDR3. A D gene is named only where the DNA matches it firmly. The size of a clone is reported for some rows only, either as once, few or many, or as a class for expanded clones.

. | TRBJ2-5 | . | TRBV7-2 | CASSLIGGGAQYF | TGTGCCAGCAGCTTAATAGGGGGTGGGGCCCAGTACTTC
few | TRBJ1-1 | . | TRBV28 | CASSSPAEAFF | TGTGCCAGCAGCTCCCCAGCTGAAGCTTTCTTT
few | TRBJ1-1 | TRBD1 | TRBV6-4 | CASSPQTGATEAFF | TGTGCCAGCAGTCCCCAGACAGGGGCAACTGAAGCTTTCTTT
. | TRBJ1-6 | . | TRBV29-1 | CSVEGEGEAYNSPLHF | TGCAGCGTTGAAGGGGAGGGGGAGGCCTATAATTCACCCCTCCACTTT
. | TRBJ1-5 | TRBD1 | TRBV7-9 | CASSSGETGLGNQPQHF | TGTGCCAGCAGCTCCGGAGAGACAGGGTTGGGCAATCAGCCCCAGCATTTT
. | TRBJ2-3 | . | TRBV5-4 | CASSSRRAATQYF | TGTGCCAGCAGCTCCCGCAGGGCCGCTACGCAGTATTTT
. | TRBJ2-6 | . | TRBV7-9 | CASSWTVYSGANVLTF | TGTGCCAGCAGCTGGACAGTTTATTCTGGGGCCAACGTCCTGACTTTC
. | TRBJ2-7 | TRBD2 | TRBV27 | CASSLRSGGVYEQYF | TGTGCCAGCAGTTTAAGGTCGGGGGGGGTATACGAGCAGTACTTC
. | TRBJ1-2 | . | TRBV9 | CASSVYPRGGYTF | TGTGCCAGCAGCGTATATCCTAGAGGGGGCTACACCTTC
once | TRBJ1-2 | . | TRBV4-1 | CASSQDEAVGHRDYGYTF | TGCGCCAGCAGCCAAGATGAGGCAGTGGGACATAGAGACTATGGCTACACCTTC
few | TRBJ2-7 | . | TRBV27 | CASSSPGGSAYEQYF | TGTGCCAGCAGTTCCCCCGGGGGTAGCGCCTACGAGCAGTACTTC
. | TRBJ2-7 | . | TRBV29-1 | CSVGQHGEQYF | TGCAGCGTAGGACAGCACGGCGAGCAGTACTTC
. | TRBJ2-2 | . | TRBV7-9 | CASSLRSGYGELFF | TGTGCCAGCAGCTTACGGTCAGGGTACGGGGAGCTGTTTTTT
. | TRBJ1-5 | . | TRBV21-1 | CASSKGQANQPQHF | TGTGCCAGCAGCAAGGGCCAGGCCAATCAGCCCCAGCATTTT
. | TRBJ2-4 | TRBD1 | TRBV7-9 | CASSSPGQGWTKNIQYF | TGTGCCAGCAGCTCGCCGGGACAGGGTTGGACCAAAAACATTCAGTACTTC
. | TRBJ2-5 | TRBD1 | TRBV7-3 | CASSPTGTGGETQYF | TGTGCCAGCAGCCCCACCGGGACAGGGGGAGAGACCCAGTACTTC
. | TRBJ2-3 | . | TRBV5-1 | CASSFRASTDTQYF | TGCGCCAGCAGCTTCAGGGCCTCCACAGATACGCAGTATTTT